This passage covers 24 T cell receptor beta chains from one sample sequenced in a study of early T cells in non-severe SARS-CoV-2 infection. TCRdb analysed the 5' RACE reads with MiXCR anew, one entry per CDR3 protein. The data hold around 92,000 distinct CDR3 sequences, with about 11% observed a single time. The sequenced sample was whole blood. The origin of the receptors is an adult who was a healthcare worker with PCR-confirmed SARS-CoV-2 infection or an uninfected control (not recorded which).

The gene calls are TRBV12-3 or TRBV12-4 and TRBJ1-4, with D unresolved. The ends were cut back, 3 bases at V and 6 bases at J, with 11 bases in the middle. The CDR3 has 14 amino acids. CDR3 region: CASSFLNVDEKLFF. The DNA for the CDR3 is TGTGCCAGCAGTTTTCTTAATGTGGATGAAAAACTGTTTTTT.

The chain combines TRBV28 with TRBJ1-1, with TRBD1 as a possible D gene (5 bases). The V end lost 4 bases, the J end lost 3 bases, and 15 bases lay between the germline ends. The CDR3 consists of 15 residues. Germline values: CDR1 MDHEN, CDR2 SYDVKM. CDR3 in amino acids: CASSSPGTADTEAFF. DNA for the CDR3: TGTGCCAGCAGTTCCCCCGGGACCGCTGACACTGAAGCTTTCTTT. The whole variable domain, remainder taken from reference TRBV28 and TRBJ1-1, is DVKVTQSSRYLVKRTGEKVFLECVQDMDHENMFWYRQDPGLGLRLIYFSYDVKMKEKGDIPEGYSVSREKKERFSLILESASTNQTSMYLCASSSPGTADTEAFFGQGTRLTVV.

This clonotype was counted a few times. The V gene is TRBV10-3, the J gene TRBJ2-1, with D tentatively TRBD1 (6 bases). The CDR3 length is 14 residues. The V and J ends lost 2 bases and 7 bases respectively, with 12 bases between them. The germline CDR1 and CDR2 sequences are ENHRY and SYGVKD. CDR3 residues: CAISEGGRTNEQFF. The CDR3 DNA follows: TGTGCCATCAGTGAGGGGGGCCGGACGAATGAGCAGTTCTTC.

To note about this clonotype: The junction departs from the called germline gene at one end, perhaps through a read error. This chain uses TRBV6-2 or TRBV6-3 with TRBJ2-7; possibly TRBD1 for D (6 bases). The germline V gene has CDR1 MNHEY and CDR2 SVGEGT. CDR3 length: 14 residues. The CDR3 nucleotides read TGTGCCAGCAGTTACTCGAACCGACAGGACTCTCCCCTCTTC. Protein sequence: CASSYSNRQDSPLF.

This clonotype was seen ten or more times. V gene TRBV18 combines with J gene TRBJ2-1; 10 bases agree with TRBD2. Germline assignment: CDR1 KGHSH and CDR2 LQKENI. The CDR3 runs to 16 residues. V shed 2 bases and J 0 bases; nucleotides not matched to a gene: 1. The CDR3 sequence is CASSPVAGGSYNEQFF. DNA of the CDR3: TGTGCCAGCTCACCAGTAGCGGGGGGCTCCTACAATGAGCAGTTCTTC.

This clonotype was counted at least ten times. Written as DNA, the CDR3 is TGCAGTGCTAGATCCGGACAGGGAGAGATCAATGAGCAGTTCTTC. This codes for CSARSGQGEINEQFF. The chain has TRBV20-1 and TRBJ2-1, with 8 bases fitting TRBD1. CDR1 and CDR2 (germline): DFQATT, SNEGSKA (reference sequence). The V gene end was trimmed by 2 bases and the J gene end by 6 bases; junction bases not matched to a gene: 9. CDR3 length equals 15 residues.

V gene TRBV12-3 or TRBV12-4 combines with J gene TRBJ2-7; 8 bases fit TRBD1. The CDR3 consists of 15 residues. After removal of 3 bases from V and 6 bases from J, the junction contained 10 bases not matched to a gene. The CDR3 reads CASSFRTGIFSEQYF. The CDR3 bases are TGTGCCAGCAGTTTCCGGACAGGGATTTTTTCCGAGCAGTACTTC.

The rearrangement uses TRBV7-2 and TRBJ2-3; D is unresolved. CDR1 is SGHTA and CDR2 is FQGNSA in the germline V gene. Trimming shortened V by 1 base and J by 2 bases, and 16 bases separated the two germline ends. The CDR3 consists of 17 residues. DNA of the CDR3: TGTGCCAGCAGCTTAGAAATCCGCTACTTCGACACAGATACGCAGTATTTT. Its protein product is CASSLEIRYFDTDTQYF.

This clonotype was seen only a few times. The chain employs TRBV6-5 and TRBJ2-3; no reliable D call. The CDR3 contains 15 residues. Germline CDR1 is MNHEY and CDR2 is SVGAGI. The ends were cut back, 0 bases at V and 0 bases at J, with 7 bases in the middle. The CDR3 is CASSYSITSTDTQYF. The CDR3 DNA follows: TGTGCCAGCAGTTACTCGATCACCAGCACAGATACGCAGTATTTT.

This clonotype has at least ten counts. The J gene is TRBJ2-1, the V gene TRBV7-2; D is undetermined. V lost 5 bases and J 0 bases, leaving 5 bases between the germline ends. Germline V gene sequence: CDR1 SGHTA, CDR2 FQGNSA. This CDR3 region has 13 residues. CDR3 DNA sequence: TGTGCCAGCAGCACGACCTCCTACAATGAGCAGTTCTTC. Its translation is CASSTTSYNEQFF.

The V gene is TRBV7-9, the J gene TRBJ1-1, with no clear D. V was clipped by 5 bases and J by 5 bases, with 24 bases between them. Germline CDR1 and CDR2: SEHNR and FQNEAQ (reference sequence). The CDR3 is 17 amino acids. In DNA, the CDR3 is TGTGCCAGCAGCCGGACCCCCTTCAAAGGGCTGGGGACTGAAGCTTTCTTT. Its protein product is CASSRTPFKGLGTEAFF.

This clonotype was picked up many times. The chain recombines TRBV7-6 with TRBJ1-2; TRBD1 agrees at 7 bases. Germline V lookup: CDR1 SGHVS, CDR2 FNYEAQ. J lost 2 bases, V lost 5 bases, and 5 bases had no gene match. The CDR3 spans 14 residues. The CDR3 reads CASSPNRGNYGYTF. The CDR3 region has the DNA TGTGCCAGCAGCCCAAACAGGGGAAACTATGGCTACACCTTC. Full variable domain (remainder filled in from reference TRBV7-6 and TRBJ1-2): GAGVSQSPRYKVTKRGQDVALRCDPISGHVSLYWYRQALGQGPEFLTYFNYEAQQDKSGLPNDRFSAERPEGSISTLTIQRTEQRDSAMYRCASSPNRGNYGYTFGSGTRLTVV.

This clonotype was picked up a small number of times. V and J are TRBV5-1 and TRBJ1-1; 7 nucleotides align to TRBD1. The CDR3 loop spans 15 amino acids. Per germline, CDR1 SGHRS and CDR2 YFSETQ. The junction had 12 bases not matched to a gene; V was cut back by 7 bases and J by 3 bases. CDR3: CASLTGTLTDTEAFF. The CDR3 DNA reads as TGCGCCAGCCTGACAGGGACACTAACGGACACTGAAGCTTTCTTT. The entire variable domain, with the rest obtained from reference TRBV5-1 and TRBJ1-1, is as follows: KAGVTQTPRYLIKTRGQQVTLSCSPISGHRSVSWYQQTPGQGLQFLFEYFSETQRNKGNFPGRFSGRQFSNSRSEMNVSTLELGDSALYLCASLTGTLTDTEAFFGQGTRLTVV.

The sample holds one count of this clonotype. V gene TRBV5-4 combines with J gene TRBJ2-2; tentative D call: TRBD1 (5 bases). Germline CDR1 SGHNT, CDR2 YYREEE (reference sequence). CDR3 length: 14 amino acids. Trimming removed 1 base at V and 6 bases at J, with 10 bases between. The chain's CDR3 is CASSLKGVAGELFF. CDR3 nucleotides: TGTGCCAGCAGCTTGAAAGGGGTAGCCGGGGAGCTGTTTTTT.

A few counts support this clonotype. The V and J genes are TRBV28 and TRBJ2-2, with TRBD2 as a possible D gene (7 bases). V lost 8 bases and J 7 bases, leaving 11 bases between the germline ends. CDR1 and CDR2 from the germline V gene are MDHEN and SYDVKM. The CDR3 is 12 amino acids. CDR3 amino acids: CASSGGGGELFF. In DNA form, the CDR3 reads TGTGCCAGCTCGGGGGGCGGCGGGGAGCTGTTTTTT.

The chain has TRBV20-1 and TRBJ1-1; 7 nucleotides align to TRBD1. CDR3 length: 13 residues. Germline CDR1 is DFQATT and CDR2 is SNEGSKA (reference sequence). With 5 bases clipped from V and 2 bases from J, the junction kept 5 bases outside the gene matches. The CDR3 nucleotides are TGCAGTGCTGACGACAGGGCAAACACTGAAGCTTTCTTT. Translated: CSADDRANTEAFF.

This clonotype was counted many times. The chain carries TRBV9 and TRBJ1-6; D call uncertain. This CDR3 comprises 15 residues. The germline CDR1 and CDR2 sequences are SGDLS and YYNGEE. The V gene lost 3 bases and the J gene lost 5 bases, with 12 bases spanning the gap. In nucleotides, the CDR3 is TGTGCCAGCAGCGCGTCCGGGAAAAATAATTCACCCCTCCACTTT. Its translation is CASSASGKNNSPLHF.

This clonotype showed up just a few times. V gene TRBV11-1 combines with J gene TRBJ2-7; the match to TRBD1 covers 9 bases. The length of the CDR3 is 15 residues. In germline, CDR1 is SGHAT, CDR2 FQDESV (reference sequence). J lost 6 bases, V lost 5 bases, and 11 bases had no gene match. The CDR3 reads CASSTSGTGTVEQYF. The DNA for the CDR3 is TGTGCCAGCAGCACCAGTGGGACAGGGACCGTCGAGCAGTACTTC.

This clonotype was recorded many times. The chain has TRBV11-2 and TRBJ2-7; D not resolved. The V end lost 5 bases, the J end lost 5 bases, and 13 bases lay between the germline ends. This CDR3 is built from 13 residues. CDR1 is SGHAT and CDR2 is FQNNGV in the germline V gene. CDR3 nucleotide sequence: TGTGCCAGCAGCCCCCGGCTTTGGCACGAGCAGTACTTC. This codes for CASSPRLWHEQYF. The full variable domain, in which reference TRBV11-2 and TRBJ2-7 provide the parts outside the CDR3, is EAGVAQSPRYKIIEKRQSVAFWCNPISGHATLYWYQQILGQGPKLLIQFQNNGVVDDSQLPKDRFSAERLKGVDSTLKIQPAKLEDSAVYLCASSPRLWHEQYFGPGTRLTVT.

This clonotype has just a few counts. The chain uses TRBV6-6 and TRBJ1-5; TRBD1 aligns across 7 bases. Trimming at V came to 7 bases and at J to 5 bases, leaving 14 bases not matched to a gene. CDR1 and CDR2 from the germline V gene are MNHNY and SVGAGI (reference sequence). There are 16 residues in the CDR3. CDR3 DNA: TGTGCCAGCATGACCGGCGAGACAGGGAGGTATCAGCCCCAGCATTTT. It codes for CASMTGETGRYQPQHF.

This clonotype turned up a few times. The genes are TRBV7-2 and TRBJ2-5; 9 nucleotides align to TRBD2. Germline trimming cut 4 bases from V and 2 bases from J; bases unmatched to any gene: 5. The CDR3 sequence is 15 residues long. Germline lookup yields CDR1 SGHTA and CDR2 FQGNSA. The CDR3 region is CASSSGTSLQETQYF. The CDR3 bases are TGTGCCAGCAGCTCGGGGACTAGCCTACAAGAGACCCAGTACTTC.

There are many counts of this clonotype. This CDR3 is CASSLRGGGGTEAFF. CDR3 DNA: TGTGCCAGCAGCTTACGAGGGGGCGGAGGAACTGAAGCTTTCTTT. V and J are TRBV7-3 and TRBJ1-1; TRBD1 agrees at 7 bases. This CDR3 has 15 residues. V trimming: 2 bases; J trimming: 5 bases; junction bases outside the gene matches: 8. CDR1 and CDR2 (germline): SGHTA, FQGTGA.

This clonotype has more than one count but fewer than ten. This chain joins TRBV7-2 and TRBJ2-3, with 10 bases fitting TRBD2. The CDR3 contains 16 residues. Germline CDR1 SGHTA, CDR2 FQGNSA. The ends lost 4 bases at V and 1 base at J; junction bases unmatched: 5. This CDR3 reads CASSSRTSGGTDTQYF. CDR3 sequence (DNA): TGTGCCAGCAGCTCTAGGACTAGCGGAGGCACAGATACGCAGTATTTT.

A few counts support this clonotype. The chain is built from TRBV25-1 and TRBJ2-1; weak D call: TRBD1 (5 bases). This CDR3 is 13 amino acids long. Deletions cut 6 bases from V and 4 bases from J, with 10 bases between. Germline V gene lookup returns CDR1 MGHDK and CDR2 SYGVNS. The CDR3 loop reads CASRGLDYNEQFF. The CDR3 DNA reads TGTGCCAGCAGGGGGCTTGATTACAATGAGCAGTTCTTC.